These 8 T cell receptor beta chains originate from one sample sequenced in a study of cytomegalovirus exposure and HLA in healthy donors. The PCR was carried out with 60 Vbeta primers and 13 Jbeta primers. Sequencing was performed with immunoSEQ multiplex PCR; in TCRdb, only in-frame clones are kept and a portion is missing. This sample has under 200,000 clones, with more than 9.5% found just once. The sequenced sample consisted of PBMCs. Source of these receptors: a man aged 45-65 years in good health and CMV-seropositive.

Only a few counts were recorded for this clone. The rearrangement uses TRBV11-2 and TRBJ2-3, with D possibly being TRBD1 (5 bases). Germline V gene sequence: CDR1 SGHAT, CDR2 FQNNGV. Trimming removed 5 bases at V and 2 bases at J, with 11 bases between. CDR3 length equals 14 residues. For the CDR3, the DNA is TGTGCCAGCAGCCTCGACAGTATCACAGATACGCAGTATTTT. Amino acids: CASSLDSITDTQYF.

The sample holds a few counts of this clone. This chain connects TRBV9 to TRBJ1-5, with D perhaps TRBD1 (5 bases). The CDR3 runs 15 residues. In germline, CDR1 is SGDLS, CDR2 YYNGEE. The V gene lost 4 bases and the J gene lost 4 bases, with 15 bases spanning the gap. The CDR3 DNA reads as TGTGCCAGCAGCCTCGGAGGGACTTCAAATCAGCCCCAGCATTTT. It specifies CASSLGGTSNQPQHF.

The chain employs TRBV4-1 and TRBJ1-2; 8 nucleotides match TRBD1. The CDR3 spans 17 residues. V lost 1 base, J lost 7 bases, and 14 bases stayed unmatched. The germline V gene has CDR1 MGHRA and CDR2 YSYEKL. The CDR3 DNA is TGCGCCAGCAGCCAAGCACTGACCGGCAGGGGGCATGGTGGCTACACCTTC. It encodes CASSQALTGRGHGGYTF.

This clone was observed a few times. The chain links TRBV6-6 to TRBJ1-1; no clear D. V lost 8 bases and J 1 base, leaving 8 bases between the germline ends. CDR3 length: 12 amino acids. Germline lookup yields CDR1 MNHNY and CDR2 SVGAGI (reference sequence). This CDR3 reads CASHRGNTEAFF. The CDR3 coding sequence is TGTGCCAGCCATCGCGGGAACACTGAAGCTTTCTTT.

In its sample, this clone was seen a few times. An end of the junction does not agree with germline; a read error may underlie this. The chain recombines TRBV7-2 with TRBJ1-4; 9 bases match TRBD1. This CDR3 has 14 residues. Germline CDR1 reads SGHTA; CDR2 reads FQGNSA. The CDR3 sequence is CASCFGQGCEKLFF. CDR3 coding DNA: TGTGCCAGCTGCTTCGGACAGGGGTGTGAAAAACTGTTTTTT. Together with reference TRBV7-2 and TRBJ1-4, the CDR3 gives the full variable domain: GAGVSQSPSNKVTEKGKDVELRCDPISGHTALYWYRQSLGQGLEFLIYFQGNSAPDKSGLPSDRFSAERTGGSVSTLTIQRTQQEDSAVYLCASCFGQGCEKLFFGSGTQLSVL.

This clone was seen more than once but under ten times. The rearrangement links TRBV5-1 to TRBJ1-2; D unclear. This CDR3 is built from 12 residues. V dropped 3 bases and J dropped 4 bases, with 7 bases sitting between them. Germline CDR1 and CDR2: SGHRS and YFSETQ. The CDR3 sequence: CASSSDTYGYTF. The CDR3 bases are TGCGCCAGCAGCTCCGACACCTATGGCTACACCTTC. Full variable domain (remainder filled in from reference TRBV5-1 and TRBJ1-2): KAGVTQTPRYLIKTRGQQVTLSCSPISGHRSVSWYQQTPGQGLQFLFEYFSETQRNKGNFPGRFSGRQFSNSRSEMNVSTLELGDSALYLCASSSDTYGYTFGSGTRLTVV.

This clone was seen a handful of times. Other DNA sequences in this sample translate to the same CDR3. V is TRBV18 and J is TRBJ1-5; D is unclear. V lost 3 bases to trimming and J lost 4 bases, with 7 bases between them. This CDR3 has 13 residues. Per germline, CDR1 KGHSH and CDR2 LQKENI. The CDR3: CASSPAENQPQHF. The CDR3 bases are TGTGCCAGCTCACCGGCGGAAAATCAGCCCCAGCATTTT.

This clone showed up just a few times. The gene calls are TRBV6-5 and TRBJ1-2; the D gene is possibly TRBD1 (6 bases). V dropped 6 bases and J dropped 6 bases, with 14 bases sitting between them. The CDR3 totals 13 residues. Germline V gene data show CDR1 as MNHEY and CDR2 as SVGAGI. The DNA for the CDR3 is TGTGCCAGCAGCCTACAGGGCTCGCATGGCTACACCTTC. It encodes CASSLQGSHGYTF.